This T cell receptor beta chain was recovered during a study of early T cells in non-severe SARS-CoV-2 infection. At the level of the study: Sequencing input comprised bulk RNA from unsorted whole blood; chain pairing was not available. Whole-study findings and limits: Sequences matched to VDJdb favored anti-spike CD8 responses, while private and CD4 specificities were missed.

In this sample, this clonotype turned up many times. As yet, its antigen is unknown. CDR1 is MNHEY and CDR2 is SVGAGI in the germline V gene. V lost 0 bases and J lost 7; bases outside the gene matches: 21. The CDR3 is 21 residues long. The TCR library protocol attached unique molecular identifiers to the individual cDNA molecules. TCRdb redid the calling of the 5' RACE reads with MiXCR, one entry per CDR3 protein. The table records about 49,000 distinct CDR3 sequences, around 6.9% of them present only once. The rearrangement uses TRBV6-5 and TRBJ2-1, with TRBD2 identical over 10 bases. Sequenced here: whole blood, sampled at baseline. The source is an adult who was a healthcare worker with PCR-confirmed SARS-CoV-2 infection or an uninfected control (not recorded which). CDR3 amino acids: CASSYSPMGSGGAGGRNEQFF. CDR3 in DNA: TGTGCCAGCAGTTACTCCCCTATGGGGAGCGGGGGGGCCGGAGGTAGAAATGAGCAGTTCTTC.